A single sample gave rise to the 16 T cell receptor beta chains below, sequenced in a study of cytotoxic CD8 clonotypes in ibrutinib-treated CLL. Profiling relied on immunoSEQ multiplex PCR, and the TCRdb table lists in-frame clones only, not all of them. This sample has 330,000 or so clones, with roughly 71% found just once. The material sequenced was PBMCs, taken after 36 months of ibrutinib treatment. All receptors derive from a human donor with chronic lymphocytic leukemia.

CDR3 amino acids: CASSPGGAEAFF. The CDR3 DNA sequence: TGTGCCAGCTCACCTGGGGGGGCTGAAGCTTTCTTT. The rearrangement uses TRBV18 and TRBJ1-1; D may be TRBD1 (5 bases). V was shortened by 3 bases and J by 6 bases, with 8 bases between the two germline ends. Germline V gene lookup returns CDR1 KGHSH and CDR2 LQKENI. The CDR3 has 12 residues.

The J gene is TRBJ2-4, the V gene TRBV10-1; D call uncertain. V lost 0 bases and J 4 bases, leaving 13 bases between the germline ends. The germline CDR1 and CDR2 sequences are WNHNN and SYGVQD (reference sequence). The CDR3 runs to 16 residues. The CDR3 DNA reads as TGCGCCAGCAGTGAGTCAAGGAAGGGTAGGAAAAACATTCAGTACTTC. Its translation: CASSESRKGRKNIQYF.

The genes are TRBV5-5 and TRBJ2-7; TRBD2 aligns across 8 bases. With 3 bases clipped from V and 7 bases from J, the junction kept 12 bases outside the gene matches. This CDR3 region has 15 residues. Germline V gene lookup returns CDR1 SGHKS and CDR2 YYEKEE (reference sequence). The CDR3 DNA reads as TGTGCCAGCAGCTGGACAGCGGGAGCTCTAGGGGAGCAGTACTTC. It is translated as CASSWTAGALGEQYF. Complete variable domain (other parts from reference TRBV5-5 and TRBJ2-7): DAGVTQSPTHLIKTRGQQVTLRCSPISGHKSVSWYQQVLGQGPQFIFQYYEKEERGRGNFPDRFSARQFPNYSSELNVNALLLGDSALYLCASSWTAGALGEQYFGPGTRLTVT.

This chain joins TRBV7-9 and TRBJ2-7; 7 nucleotides line up with TRBD1. The CDR3 extends over 14 amino acids. V trimming: 5 bases; J trimming: 0 bases; junction bases outside the gene matches: 4. Germline CDR1 is SEHNR and CDR2 is FQNEAQ (reference sequence). This chain's CDR3 is CASSTRQGSYEQYF. CDR3 DNA sequence: TGTGCCAGCAGCACTCGACAGGGCTCCTACGAGCAGTACTTC.

CDR3 nucleotides: TGTGCCAGCAGTTGGACAGGGGGCTCTGGGGCCAACGTCCTGACTTTC. Its translation is CASSWTGGSGANVLTF. The chain employs TRBV27 and TRBJ2-6, with TRBD1 identical over 10 bases. The CDR3 length is 16 residues. CDR1 and CDR2 (germline): MNHEY, SMNVEV (reference sequence). The V segment lost 4 bases and the J segment 0 bases; nucleotides outside the gene matches: 0.

The gene calls are TRBV14 and TRBJ1-2, with a tentative D call TRBD1 (5 bases). Germline CDR1 is SGHDN and CDR2 is FVKESK. Trimming left V 1 base short and J 2 bases short, with 8 bases between. The CDR3 length is 14 residues. The CDR3 reads CASSQAPGNYGYTF. The DNA for the CDR3 is TGTGCCAGCAGCCAAGCTCCAGGGAACTATGGCTACACCTTC.

V is TRBV6-1 and J is TRBJ2-7; TRBD1 matches at 7 bases. The germline CDR1 and CDR2 sequences are MNHNS and SASEGT. V was pared by 3 bases and J by 4 bases, with 15 bases of the junction left unmatched. The CDR3 extends over 17 amino acids. Here the CDR3 reads CASSEHPDRVQIYEQYF. CDR3 sequence (DNA): TGTGCCAGCAGTGAGCACCCCGACAGGGTCCAAATTTACGAGCAGTACTTC.

V usage is TRBV7-9 and J usage is TRBJ2-1; 11 bases line up with TRBD2. V lost 3 bases to trimming and J lost 3 bases; unmatched junction nucleotides: 4. The CDR3 runs to 16 residues. CDR1 and CDR2 (germline): SEHNR, FQNEAQ (reference sequence). Written as DNA, the CDR3 is TGTGCCAGCAGCTTCCCAGGACTAGCGGGCTACAATGAGCAGTTCTTC. Translating it yields CASSFPGLAGYNEQFF.

The V and J genes are TRBV10-3 and TRBJ2-1, with 12 bases matching TRBD2. CDR3 length equals 15 residues. J lost 7 bases, V lost 8 bases, and 9 bases had no gene match. Germline V gene data show CDR1 as ENHRY and CDR2 as SYGVKD. The CDR3 DNA follows: TGTGCCATCCCGTCTAGCGGGGGGGCGGTAAATGAGCAGTTCTTC. Translating it yields CAIPSSGGAVNEQFF.

The chain carries TRBV19 and TRBJ2-3; D is ambiguous. Trimming shortened V by 9 bases and J by 6 bases, and 16 bases separated the two germline ends. CDR3 length: 13 residues. Germline CDR1 LNHDA, CDR2 SQIVND (reference sequence). CDR3 DNA sequence: TGTGCCAGCGCCCCTCCCGGGTCGGATACGCAGTATTTT. Residues: CASAPPGSDTQYF.

The chain couples TRBV11-2 to TRBJ1-4, with 7 bases lining up with TRBD1. Germline V lookup: CDR1 SGHAT, CDR2 FQNNGV. Trimming cost V 1 base and J 7 bases; bases outside gene matches: 9. The CDR3 runs to 16 residues. The CDR3 sequence is CASSLVEGGYGEKLFF. The CDR3 bases are TGTGCCAGCAGCTTAGTCGAAGGGGGCTATGGTGAAAAACTGTTTTTT. Supplemented by reference TRBV11-2 and TRBJ1-4, the full variable domain reads EAGVAQSPRYKIIEKRQSVAFWCNPISGHATLYWYQQILGQGPKLLIQFQNNGVVDDSQLPKDRFSAERLKGVDSTLKIQPAKLEDSAVYLCASSLVEGGYGEKLFFGSGTQLSVL.

The rearrangement links TRBV15 to TRBJ1-2, with D uncertain. The CDR3 runs 15 residues. Germline-derived CDR1 and CDR2 are LNHNV and YYDKDF (reference sequence). Between the trimmed V and J ends, which lost 0 bases and 4 bases, there was a span of 12 bases. DNA of the CDR3: TGTGCCACCAGCAGAGAAGGACGGAGGGTCTATGGCTACACCTTC. As protein: CATSREGRRVYGYTF. Full variable domain (rest looked up from reference TRBV15 and TRBJ1-2): DAMVIQNPRYQVTQFGKPVTLSCSQTLNHNVMYWYQQKSSQAPKLLFHYYDKDFNNEADTPDNFQSRRPNTSFCFLDIRSPGLGDTAMYLCATSREGRRVYGYTFGSGTRLTVV.

This clone was detected only a few times. The chain couples TRBV6-5 to TRBJ1-6, with 7 nucleotides matching TRBD1. Germline V gene sequence: CDR1 MNHEY, CDR2 SVGAGI. This CDR3 has 14 amino acids. V lost 7 bases and J lost 8; bases outside the gene matches: 8. The DNA of the CDR3 is TGTGCCAGCACCCCGACAGGGCAGTATTCACCCCTCCACTTT. The encoded protein is CASTPTGQYSPLHF.

This chain links TRBV5-4 with TRBJ2-7, with D tentatively TRBD2 (7 bases). With 0 bases removed from V and 4 bases from J, the gap between germline ends came to 11 bases. This CDR3 is built from 14 residues. In germline, CDR1 is SGHNT, CDR2 YYREEE (reference sequence). CDR3 residues: CASSLERGGYEQYF. In DNA form, the CDR3 reads TGTGCCAGCAGCTTGGAAAGGGGGGGTTACGAGCAGTACTTC.

This chain uses TRBV5-1 with TRBJ1-1, with D perhaps TRBD1 (6 bases). Germline CDR1 SGHRS, CDR2 YFSETQ. Trimming shortened V by 0 bases and J by 2 bases, and 11 bases separated the two germline ends. This CDR3 spans 15 amino acids. As DNA, the CDR3 is TGCGCCAGCAGCTTGGTTAGGGGGGGAAACACTGAAGCTTTCTTT. The encoded protein is CASSLVRGGNTEAFF.

The chain recombines TRBV13 with TRBJ1-5; D gene uncertain. Trimming shortened V by 3 bases and J by 3 bases, and 12 bases separated the two germline ends. CDR3 size: 15 residues. CDR1 PRHDT and CDR2 FYEKMQ come from the germline V gene (reference sequence). CDR3 sequence: CASSLGRETNQPQHF. CDR3 in DNA: TGTGCCAGCAGCTTGGGCCGGGAGACCAATCAGCCCCAGCATTTT. Looking up the rest from reference TRBV13 and TRBJ1-5 gives the full variable domain: AAGVIQSPRHLIKEKRETATLKCYPIPRHDTVYWYQQGPGQDPQFLISFYEKMQSDKGSIPDRFSAQQFSDYHSELNMSSLELGDSALYFCASSLGRETNQPQHFGDGTRLSIL.